This entry is about one T cell receptor (beta chain). These data originate in a study of blood T cell repertoires in COVID-19. About the study: The study drew acute and convalescent COVID-19 samples from the United States, Italy and Spain. Sample material is recorded as cDNA or gDNA derived from T cells, B-cell-depleted T cells, or PBMCs.

CDR3 length: 15 amino acids. With 5 bases clipped from V and 7 bases from J, the junction kept 10 bases outside the gene matches. CDR1 is MDHEN, CDR2 SYDVKM, per germline. Authors' processing steps: Amplified reference gene primers provided the basis for estimating nucleated cell counts. Assay: immunoSEQ multiplex PCR; the TCRdb copy retains only in-frame clones and omits some. V and J calls plus clone size are reproduced from that table; the DNA served to infer D and trimming. The sample lists approximately 210,000 clones, about nine tenths occurring once. The sample was peripheral blood. The chain carries TRBV28 and TRBJ2-1; 8 bases match TRBD2. The sequence was collected from a man aged 65 to 85 with acute or convalescent COVID-19. CDR3 in amino acids: CASSLWTSPKNEQFF. CDR3 in DNA: TGTGCCAGCAGTCTGTGGACTAGCCCGAAAAATGAGCAGTTCTTC.